This T cell receptor (beta chain) was obtained from a study of metastatic and nonmetastatic thyroid tumors. Study summary: Comparison of repertoires was carried out across blood and tumor or nodule tissue from malignant and benign thyroid patients. Study results and caveats: Within blood and tumor, benign nodules reportedly had significantly lower TCR beta diversity than malignant thyroid tumors did.

As originally analysed: In papillary thyroid cancer, a distant-metastasis classifier was built using CDR3 differences across clinicopathological groups. With MiXCR, TCRdb reprocessed the PCR reads. TCRdb's processing, not the authors' own work, is the source of the V and J calls. Found here are some 35,000 clones, less than 30% of them singletons; the top ten hold about 11%. This clone was counted many times. The antigen is undetermined. Each patient came to thyroid surgery without any prior treatment (of any kind). Trimming pared 0 bases from V and 0 bases from J, leaving 10 bases between. This CDR3 region has 16 residues. Germline CDR1 reads SGHRS; CDR2 reads YFSETQ.

This sequence was found in a male donor with papillary thyroid cancer or a benign thyroid nodule (not recorded which). Some clones in this sample may be carry-over from other donors' samples. Sequencing input: blood. This chain connects TRBV5-1 to TRBJ2-1; no definite D call. The CDR3 DNA follows: TGCGCCAGCAGCTTGGGCCTCAGGAGCTCCTACAATGAGCAGTTCTTC. It specifies CASSLGLRSSYNEQFF.